This record covers a single TCR beta chain. Its antigen is as yet unknown. V was trimmed by 2 bases and J by 2 bases, leaving 14 bases between them. This CDR3 is built from 16 residues. The germline gives CDR1 MNHEY, CDR2 SVGAGI. Profiling relied on immunoSEQ multiplex PCR, and the TCRdb table lists in-frame clones only, not all of them. The sample lists 80,000 to 90,000 clones, more than 75% seen once, with around 5.2% in the top ten. The sample is drawn from a study of T cell responses to AZD1222 COVID-19 vaccine. Study findings and constraints: Only 5 to 7 individuals given AZD1222 were seropositive at baseline. Only after the peak T cell response were repertoires sampled. Among vaccine-associated CD4 TCRs, coverage spanned spike, with dominance at 160-218 and 743-854. Close to half of spike-specific TCRs reportedly recognize unmutated variant regions.

The genes are TRBV6-5 and TRBJ2-3; tentative D call: TRBD1 (6 bases). This receptor was identified in an adult in good health. Sequencing was performed on peripheral blood, taken on day 0 of MenACWY control vaccination. Here the CDR3 reads CASSYLGAGDTDTQYF. In DNA, the CDR3 is TGTGCCAGCAGTTACCTAGGGGCAGGGGACACAGATACGCAGTATTTT.